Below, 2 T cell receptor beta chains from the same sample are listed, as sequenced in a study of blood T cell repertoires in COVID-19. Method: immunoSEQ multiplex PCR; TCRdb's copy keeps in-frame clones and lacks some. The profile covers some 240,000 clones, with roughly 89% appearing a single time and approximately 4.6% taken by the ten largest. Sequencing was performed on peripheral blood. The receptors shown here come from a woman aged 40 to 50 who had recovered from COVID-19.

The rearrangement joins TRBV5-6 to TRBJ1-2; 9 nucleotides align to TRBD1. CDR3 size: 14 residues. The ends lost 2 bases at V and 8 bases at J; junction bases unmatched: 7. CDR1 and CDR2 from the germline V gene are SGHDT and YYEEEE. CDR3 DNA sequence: TGTGCCAGCAGCTTCGAGGACAGGGGAGGAGGCTACACCTTC. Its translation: CASSFEDRGGGYTF.

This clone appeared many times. The CDR3 DNA reads TGTGCCAGCTCACCACTAGCCGGGACAGGGGCCAATCAGCCCCAGCATTTT. This translates into CASSPLAGTGANQPQHF. V usage is TRBV18 and J usage is TRBJ1-5; the match to TRBD1 covers 10 bases. This CDR3 region has 17 residues. V lost 1 base to trimming and J lost 3 bases; unmatched junction nucleotides: 6. Germline-derived CDR1 and CDR2 are KGHSH and LQKENI.